The sequence of this TCR beta chain was determined in a study of T cell repertoires in cytomegalovirus infection. For the study at large: Peptides in the study included HLA-C-restricted and HLA-B-restricted CMV epitopes.

This clonotype was observed a handful of times. Its antigen remains unknown. Via MiXCR, TCRdb re-called the reads, giving one row per CDR3 protein. The table lists 100,000 to 120,000 distinct CDR3 sequences, under 35% of them singletons. Per germline, CDR1 MDHEN and CDR2 SYDVKM. The ends were cut back, 4 bases at V and 6 bases at J, with 25 bases in the middle. CDR3 length: 18 residues. The chain couples TRBV28 to TRBJ2-4; possibly TRBD2 for D (7 bases). The source is a human donor in good health (CMV status not recorded). Some clones in this sample may be carry-over from other donors' samples. Sequencing was performed on CD8+ T cells from cultured PBMCs, taken from culture after CMV antigen stimulation. The CDR3 loop is CASSSPMGGRGGGNIQYF. CDR3 nucleotide sequence: TGTGCCAGCAGTTCCCCAATGGGGGGTAGGGGGGGTGGAAACATTCAGTACTTC.